This T cell receptor beta chain originates from a study of shared clonotypes between healthy human individuals. Profiling relied on immunoSEQ multiplex PCR, and the TCRdb table lists in-frame clones only, not all of them. Here the sample spans fewer than 2.5 million clones, 93% being singletons. About this clone: Its antigen remains unidentified.

Regarding the study as a whole: The sharing of 5% to 6.5% of naive CD4 clonotypes was seen across several donors. Sharing of clonotypes among donors was expected to vary with sequencing depth. Non-shared clonotypes displayed generation probabilities falling below those of clonotypes present in all four donors.

CD45RA+ naive and CD45RA-negative memory subsets were separated from CD4+ cells. This clonotype originated in a man aged 18 to 29 in good health. Some clones in this sample may be carry-over from other donors' samples. Input material: naive CD4+ T cells from PBMCs. Regarding subset: CD45RA+ positively selected.

The chain's CDR3 is CASSYSRDNRYGYTF. The DNA for the CDR3 is TGTGCCAGCAGTTACTCCCGGGACAACCGCTATGGCTACACCTTC. The V and J genes are TRBV6-5 and TRBJ1-2; perhaps TRBD1 as D (6 bases). Germline V gene lookup returns CDR1 MNHEY and CDR2 SVGAGI. The CDR3 length is 15 residues. Trimming removed 0 bases at V and 4 bases at J, with 12 bases between.